This T cell receptor beta chain was sequenced in a study of blood T cells in healthy people across ages. On the study more broadly: Per two T cells, about one barcoded beta molecule was captured through template switching.

This clonotype was seen a handful of times. With a J-beta primer mix and a sample-barcoded 5' primer, a second PCR ran about 7 to 12 cycles. TCRdb reprocessed the 5' RACE reads with MiXCR, giving one entry per CDR3 protein. This sample has some 1.4 million distinct CDR3 sequences; 42% occur once, and the top ten carry 7.9%. The germline V and J ends were trimmed by 1 base and 0 bases, with 15 bases remaining between them. This CDR3 spans 17 amino acids. The germline gives CDR1 LGHDT, CDR2 YNNKEL (reference sequence). The receptor's source is a woman aged 18-29 years in good health. The chain couples TRBV3-1 to TRBJ2-5, with D perhaps TRBD1 (5 bases). The sequenced material came from blood. The CDR3 reads CASSQAGVKGNQETQYF. CDR3 coding DNA: TGTGCCAGCAGCCAAGCCGGTGTTAAGGGGAACCAAGAGACCCAGTACTTC.